These T cell receptor beta chains were read from a single sample in a study of blood T cell repertoires in COVID-19. Method: immunoSEQ multiplex PCR; TCRdb's copy keeps in-frame clones and lacks some. The data hold around 30,000 clones, with roughly 94% observed a single time. The specimen sequenced was peripheral blood. These receptors came from a human donor with active COVID-19. The donor label of this sample is uncertain. The CDR3 runs from the conserved cysteine through the conserved F or W. D genes are given only for firm matches. Clone sizes are given selectively: once, few, many, or a class where the clone is expanded.

d_gene,v_gene,abundance,j_gene,CDR3aa,CDR3nt
TRBD1,TRBV9,.,TRBJ2-2,CASSKDRGTGELFF,TGTGCCAGCAGCAAGGACAGGGGCACCGGGGAGCTGTTTTTT
.,TRBV3-1/TRBV3-2,once,TRBJ2-3,CASTGRDTQYF,TGTGCCAGTACAGGACGAGATACGCAGTATTTT
.,TRBV5-6,.,TRBJ1-5,CASSLGKGRENQPQHF,TGTGCCAGCAGCTTGGGGAAGGGTAGGGAGAATCAGCCCCAGCATTTT
.,TRBV10-3,.,TRBJ2-5,CAISETGQETQYF,TGTGCCATCAGTGAAACAGGGCAAGAGACCCAGTACTTC
.,TRBV7-9,.,TRBJ2-1,CASSRTLGTYNEQFF,TGTGCCAGCAGTCGAACTCTAGGAACGTACAATGAGCAGTTCTTC
TRBD2,TRBV28,.,TRBJ2-3,CASASGGQDTQYF,TGTGCCAGCGCTTCGGGGGGGCAAGATACGCAGTATTTT
.,TRBV6-5,once,TRBJ1-2,CASSYRTGGYTF,TGTGCCAGCAGTTACCGAACAGGGGGCTACACCTTC
.,TRBV7-2,.,TRBJ2-3,CASRPTGHTDTQYF,TGTGCCAGCAGACCTACAGGGCACACAGATACGCAGTATTTT
TRBD2,TRBV5-1,.,TRBJ2-1,CASSLGTLADSYYNEQFF,TGCGCCAGCAGCTTGGGCACCCTAGCGGACTCTTACTACAATGAGCAGTTCTTC
TRBD1,TRBV6-5,.,TRBJ2-6,CASSPRTGSNVLTF,TGTGCCAGCAGTCCTCGGACAGGGTCCAACGTCCTGACTTTC
TRBD1,TRBV6-2/TRBV6-3,.,TRBJ1-2,CASSYDRVRGYGYTF,TGTGCCAGCAGTTACGACAGGGTTCGCGGCTATGGCTACACCTTC
TRBD2,TRBV7-2,.,TRBJ2-1,CASSFGLGVGNEQFF,TGTGCCAGCAGCTTTGGACTAGGGGTAGGCAATGAGCAGTTCTTC
TRBD1,TRBV4-2,.,TRBJ1-5,CASSQGQGFGQPQHF,TGTGCCAGCAGCCAGGGACAGGGTTTTGGTCAGCCCCAGCATTTT
TRBD2,TRBV30,once,TRBJ2-1,CMAGGPHEQFF,TGTATGGCGGGAGGGCCCCATGAGCAGTTCTTC
TRBD1,TRBV6-2/TRBV6-3,.,TRBJ1-5,CASSYRDRVPNQPQHF,TGTGCCAGCAGTTACCGGGACAGGGTCCCCAATCAGCCCCAGCATTTT
TRBD2,TRBV2,.,TRBJ2-3,CASSPLTSGSSTDTQYF,TGTGCCAGCAGTCCTCTGACTAGCGGTTCTAGCACAGATACGCAGTATTTT
.,TRBV5-8,.,TRBJ2-5,CASSPYLDTTLQETQYF,TGTGCCAGCAGCCCATACCTGGACACCACCTTACAAGAGACCCAGTACTTC
.,TRBV28,.,TRBJ2-1,CASSFGVSEQFF,TGTGCCAGCAGTTTCGGGGTTAGTGAGCAGTTCTTC
TRBD1,TRBV7-9,.,TRBJ1-6,CASSFETGVNSPLHF,TGTGCCAGCAGCTTTGAGACAGGGGTAAATTCACCCCTCCACTTT
.,TRBV1,.,TRBJ2-7,CTSSQDRRRGQGYF,TGCACCAGCAGCCAAGATAGGCGCAGGGGGCAGGGGTACTTC
TRBD2,TRBV30,.,TRBJ2-1,CAWSVLMAGRDEQFF,TGTGCCTGGAGTGTACTAATGGCGGGGAGGGATGAGCAGTTCTTC
.,TRBV6-6,.,TRBJ2-3,CASSKGTLRGTDTQYF,TGTGCCAGCAGTAAGGGGACACTTAGGGGCACAGATACGCAGTATTTT
TRBD1,TRBV14,.,TRBJ1-1,CAITDRLNTEAFF,TGTGCCATCACGGACAGGTTGAACACTGAAGCTTTCTTT
TRBD2,TRBV6-2/TRBV6-3,.,TRBJ2-1,CASSIAGGPMYEQFF,TGTGCCAGCAGTATAGCGGGGGGGCCGATGTATGAGCAGTTCTTC
TRBD1,TRBV6-2/TRBV6-3,few,TRBJ1-2,CASSGGQTPYGYTF,TGTGCCAGCAGTGGGGGACAGACCCCCTATGGCTACACCTTC
TRBD2,TRBV7-6,.,TRBJ2-3,CASSSWTSGTPGDTQYF,TGTGCCAGCAGCTCCTGGACTAGCGGGACCCCAGGGGATACGCAGTATTTT
.,TRBV6-2/TRBV6-3,.,TRBJ2-7,CASSRESYEQYF,TGTGCCAGCAGCAGGGAGTCCTACGAGCAGTACTTC
TRBD2,TRBV2,.,TRBJ2-3,CASSGAGGRDTQYF,TGTGCCAGCAGTGGAGCGGGGGGGCGGGATACGCAGTATTTT
.,TRBV18,.,TRBJ1-6,CASSQRDGGDSPLHF,TGTGCCAGCTCACAGAGGGACGGCGGGGACTCACCCCTCCACTTT
TRBD1,TRBV9,.,TRBJ2-1,CASSVATGQGAYNEQFF,TGTGCCAGCAGCGTAGCTACGGGACAGGGGGCTTACAATGAGCAGTTCTTC
.,TRBV27,.,TRBJ1-1,CASMSGSEGMNTEAFF,TGTGCCAGCATGTCGGGGAGTGAGGGCATGAACACTGAAGCTTTCTTT
TRBD1,TRBV6-5,.,TRBJ1-2,CASSRPGTGDYGYTF,TGTGCCAGCAGTCGTCCCGGGACAGGGGACTATGGCTACACCTTC
TRBD1,TRBV18,.,TRBJ2-7,CASSPPGDRVGEQYF,TGTGCCAGCTCACCACCTGGGGACAGGGTCGGCGAGCAGTACTTC
TRBD2,TRBV7-6,once,TRBJ2-2,CASSLTGGTNTGELFF,TGTGCCAGCAGCTTGACGGGGGGGACGAACACCGGGGAGCTGTTTTTT
TRBD2,TRBV7-9,.,TRBJ2-5,CASRPSGSETQYF,TGTGCCAGCAGACCTAGCGGGAGTGAGACCCAGTACTTC
TRBD2,TRBV6-2/TRBV6-3,.,TRBJ2-1,CASSYVAGGGLSYNEQFF,TGTGCCAGCAGTTACGTGGCGGGGGGGGGCCTCTCCTACAATGAGCAGTTCTTC
.,TRBV12-3/TRBV12-4,.,TRBJ1-4,CASSFSGREKLFF,TGTGCCAGCAGTTTTAGCGGTCGGGAAAAACTGTTTTTT
TRBD2,TRBV2,.,TRBJ2-3,CASGGTSGIPDTQYF,TGTGCCAGCGGGGGGACTAGCGGGATCCCAGATACGCAGTATTTT
.,TRBV4-2,.,TRBJ1-2,CASSQDRVGGYGYTF,TGTGCCAGCAGCCAAGATCGTGTAGGGGGCTATGGCTACACCTTC
TRBD1,TRBV13,.,TRBJ2-3,CASSSGQGATDTQYF,TGTGCCAGCAGCTCCGGACAGGGGGCTACAGATACGCAGTATTTT
.,TRBV13,.,TRBJ2-5,CASSYPTEGQETQYF,TGTGCCAGCAGCTACCCAACGGAGGGTCAAGAGACCCAGTACTTC
.,TRBV5-6,once,TRBJ2-1,CASSLGEGLRPRGQFF,TGTGCCAGCAGCTTGGGGGAGGGACTGAGACCCAGGGGGCAGTTCTTC